Below are 30 T cell receptor beta chains sequenced from a single sample in a study of cytomegalovirus exposure and HLA in healthy donors. The PCR ran on 60 Vbeta and 13 Jbeta primers. The protocol was immunoSEQ multiplex PCR, while the TCRdb copy is restricted to in-frame clones and leaves out a portion. The data hold roughly 150,000 clones, with roughly 68% observed a single time. Sequencing was carried out using PBMCs. These receptors all come from a man aged 30 to 45 in good health and CMV-seropositive.

This chain links TRBV6-1 with TRBJ1-2, with D hard to call. Trimming took 6 bases from V and 4 from J, leaving 9 bases between them. CDR1 is MNHNS and CDR2 is SASEGT in the germline V gene. The CDR3 spans 12 residues. The CDR3 region is CASSPEGYGYTF. The DNA of the CDR3 is TGTGCCAGCAGCCCCGAGGGCTATGGCTACACCTTC.

V and J are TRBV11-2 and TRBJ1-1; 8 bases are shared with TRBD1. Germline lookup yields CDR1 SGHAT and CDR2 FQNNGV. With 5 bases clipped from V and 5 bases from J, the junction kept 4 bases outside the gene matches. The CDR3 runs 13 residues. The CDR3 reads CASSLTGATEAFF. The CDR3 coding sequence is TGTGCCAGCAGCCTGACAGGGGCGACTGAAGCTTTCTTT.

This clone was found once. The rearrangement joins TRBV10-3 to TRBJ2-7; D is possibly TRBD1 (5 bases). V was cut by 0 bases and J by 1 base, with 16 bases left in between. This CDR3 spans 17 amino acids. Germline V lookup: CDR1 ENHRY, CDR2 SYGVKD. The DNA of the CDR3 is TGTGCCATCAGTGAGTCGGTCGCCCGAGACAGTTCCTACGAGCAGTACTTC. It encodes CAISESVARDSSYEQYF.

This sequence joins TRBV28 and TRBJ1-2, with 9 bases aligning to TRBD1. Germline lookup yields CDR1 MDHEN and CDR2 SYDVKM. V lost 4 bases and J lost 5; bases outside the gene matches: 11. This CDR3 contains 16 residues. The CDR3, as DNA: TGTGCCAGCAGTTCGAACGGACAGGGGTTCCTTTATGGCTACACCTTC. Protein product: CASSSNGQGFLYGYTF.

V and J are TRBV7-3 and TRBJ1-2; TRBD1 is a possible D gene (5 bases). Germline assignment: CDR1 SGHTA and CDR2 FQGTGA. The CDR3 covers 14 residues. The V and J ends lost 5 bases and 2 bases respectively, with 12 bases between them. The CDR3 region has the DNA TGTGCCAGCAGCCCCTTTGGGGGGAACTATGGCTACACCTTC. Protein sequence: CASSPFGGNYGYTF.

The chain uses TRBV6-5 and TRBJ2-7; possible D gene TRBD2, 6 bases. There are 16 residues in the CDR3. V shed 0 bases and J shed 3 bases, with 15 bases lying between them. The germline V gene has CDR1 MNHEY and CDR2 SVGAGI. In DNA, the CDR3 is TGTGCCAGCAGTTACTCGAGGAGGGACGGAGTCTACGAGCAGTACTTC. Residues: CASSYSRRDGVYEQYF.

This clone was seen a single time. The chain is built from TRBV28 and TRBJ2-1; D call uncertain. The CDR3 is made up of 15 amino acids. Germline V gives CDR1 MDHEN, CDR2 SYDVKM. The V and J ends lost 5 bases and 6 bases respectively, with 17 bases between them. CDR3 protein: CASSPSVSDGNEQFF. The CDR3 DNA is TGTGCCAGCAGTCCCAGTGTAAGCGACGGCAATGAGCAGTTCTTC. The full variable domain, completed using reference TRBV28 and TRBJ2-1, is DVKVTQSSRYLVKRTGEKVFLECVQDMDHENMFWYRQDPGLGLRLIYFSYDVKMKEKGDIPEGYSVSREKKERFSLILESASTNQTSMYLCASSPSVSDGNEQFFGPGTRLTVL.

The chain has TRBV6-6 and TRBJ2-7, with D perhaps TRBD2 (5 bases). This CDR3 is 15 amino acids long. Trimming cost V 2 bases and J 5 bases, with 16 bases left between them. Germline loops: CDR1 MNHNY, CDR2 SVGAGI (reference sequence). The CDR3 spells CASSYLGEIGDEQYF. The DNA of the CDR3 is TGTGCCAGCAGTTACCTCGGGGAAATCGGCGACGAGCAGTACTTC.

This sequence joins TRBV5-6 and TRBJ2-1; D is uncertain. The CDR3 has 15 amino acids. Trimming took off 0 bases at V and 3 bases at J, with 10 bases between the two ends. Germline assignment: CDR1 SGHDT and CDR2 YYEEEE. CDR3 residues: CASSLGGDFYNEQFF. The CDR3 bases are TGTGCCAGCAGCTTGGGCGGAGACTTCTACAATGAGCAGTTCTTC.

The V gene is TRBV13, the J gene TRBJ1-1, with D maybe TRBD1 (5 bases). Trimming took off 0 bases at V and 5 bases at J, with 10 bases between the two ends. The germline V gene has CDR1 PRHDT and CDR2 FYEKMQ (reference sequence). The CDR3 sequence is 14 residues long. DNA for the CDR3: TGTGCCAGCAGCTTAGGCAGGGCTTCGACTGAAGCTTTCTTT. Its translation is CASSLGRASTEAFF. Filled out from reference TRBV13 and TRBJ1-1, the complete variable domain reads AAGVIQSPRHLIKEKRETATLKCYPIPRHDTVYWYQQGPGQDPQFLISFYEKMQSDKGSIPDRFSAQQFSDYHSELNMSSLELGDSALYFCASSLGRASTEAFFGQGTRLTVV.

The chain uses TRBV2 and TRBJ1-5; D uncertain. Germline V gene lookup returns CDR1 SNHLY and CDR2 FYNNEI. The germline V and J ends were trimmed by 6 bases and 5 bases, with 11 bases remaining between them. This CDR3 has 13 residues. As DNA, the CDR3 is TGTGCCAGCAGAGAAACCAGTGATCAGCCCCAGCATTTT. Translation gives CASRETSDQPQHF.

The V gene is TRBV7-6, the J gene TRBJ2-7; 11 nucleotides line up with TRBD1. The germline V gene has CDR1 SGHVS and CDR2 FNYEAQ. The ends lost 1 base at V and 6 bases at J; junction bases unmatched: 2. The CDR3 is 14 amino acids. The CDR3 bases are TGTGCCAGCAGCTTAGGGACAGGGGGCGGCGAGCAGTACTTC. Amino acids: CASSLGTGGGEQYF.

The chain is built from TRBV11-2 and TRBJ2-7; 9 bases align to TRBD1. Germline V lookup: CDR1 SGHAT, CDR2 FQNNGV. The CDR3 runs 17 residues. V was pared by 5 bases and J by 0 bases, with 11 bases of the junction left unmatched. This CDR3 is CASSARYRGLDSYEQYF. The CDR3 DNA reads as TGTGCCAGCAGCGCTAGGTACAGGGGGCTAGACTCCTACGAGCAGTACTTC. The full variable domain, its missing parts supplied by reference TRBV11-2 and TRBJ2-7, is EAGVAQSPRYKIIEKRQSVAFWCNPISGHATLYWYQQILGQGPKLLIQFQNNGVVDDSQLPKDRFSAERLKGVDSTLKIQPAKLEDSAVYLCASSARYRGLDSYEQYFGPGTRLTVT.

Details on this clone: Within the sample, other DNA sequences also encode this same CDR3. This sequence joins TRBV6-1 and TRBJ2-1, with D perhaps matching TRBD2 (5 bases). The V end was cut by 3 bases, the J end by 4 bases, with 10 bases between. CDR1 is MNHNS, CDR2 SASEGT, per germline. This CDR3 region has 14 residues. The CDR3 protein is CASSEAGTYNEQFF. CDR3 sequence (DNA): TGTGCCAGCAGTGAGGCGGGTACGTACAATGAGCAGTTCTTC.

The chain carries TRBV5-6 and TRBJ2-7; 7 bases fit TRBD2. This CDR3 comprises 13 residues. Germline V CDR1 and CDR2: SGHDT, YYEEEE. The V and J ends lost 4 bases and 6 bases, in that order; junction bases with no gene match: 7. The CDR3 DNA reads TGTGCCAGCAGCCTCCAGTCGGGGGGCGAGCAGTACTTC. It is translated as CASSLQSGGEQYF.

This clone was observed a handful of times. The J gene is TRBJ1-4, the V gene TRBV7-9; 11 nucleotides agree with TRBD1. The J segment lost 7 bases and the V segment lost 4 bases, leaving 5 bases of the junction unmatched. Germline values: CDR1 SEHNR, CDR2 FQNEAQ (reference sequence). There are 15 residues in the CDR3. DNA for the CDR3: TGTGCCAGCAGCTCGGACAGGGGGCGTCCTGAAAAACTGTTTTTT. It is translated as CASSSDRGRPEKLFF.

About this clone itself: Other DNA sequences in the same sample also yield this CDR3. The rearrangement links TRBV5-1 to TRBJ2-7; D gene ambiguous. The CDR3 totals 14 residues. Trimming took 0 bases from V and 1 from J, leaving 8 bases between them. The germline V gene encodes CDR1 SGHRS and CDR2 YFSETQ. The CDR3: CASSLVRGSYEQYF. In DNA form, the CDR3 reads TGCGCCAGCAGCTTGGTTAGAGGATCCTACGAGCAGTACTTC. Full variable domain (outside the CDR3, taken from reference TRBV5-1 and TRBJ2-7): KAGVTQTPRYLIKTRGQQVTLSCSPISGHRSVSWYQQTPGQGLQFLFEYFSETQRNKGNFPGRFSGRQFSNSRSEMNVSTLELGDSALYLCASSLVRGSYEQYFGPGTRLTVT.

The table lists this clone with a count of one. The chain carries TRBV27 and TRBJ2-7; D perhaps matches TRBD1 (6 bases). CDR3 length: 15 residues. Per the germline V gene, CDR1 is MNHEY and CDR2 is SMNVEV (reference sequence). Trimming left V 0 bases short and J 5 bases short, with 14 bases between. The CDR3 nucleotides are TGTGCCAGCAGTTTATCCGTGGGGACATTAGACGAGCAGTACTTC. It translates to CASSLSVGTLDEQYF.

This clone turned up a few times. The rearrangement joins TRBV6-5 to TRBJ2-7; possibly TRBD1 for D (6 bases). The CDR3 contains 15 residues. Between the trimmed V and J ends, which lost 2 bases and 1 base, there was a span of 12 bases. Germline values: CDR1 MNHEY, CDR2 SVGAGI. CDR3 sequence reads: CASSYGVGASYEQYF. The CDR3 region has the DNA TGTGCCAGCAGTTACGGGGTGGGGGCGTCCTACGAGCAGTACTTC.

The chain recombines TRBV27 with TRBJ1-2; D is unclear. V lost 8 bases and J 4 bases, leaving 17 bases between the germline ends. The length of the CDR3 is 14 residues. Germline V CDR1 and CDR2: MNHEY, SMNVEV (reference sequence). The CDR3 sequence: CASSREVEPYGYTF. The CDR3 bases are TGTGCCAGCTCACGAGAAGTCGAGCCCTATGGCTACACCTTC.

This sequence joins TRBV19 and TRBJ1-1, with a tentative D call TRBD1 (6 bases). V was pared by 7 bases and J by 1 base, with 10 bases between. The CDR3 is made up of 13 amino acids. Germline V gives CDR1 LNHDA, CDR2 SQIVND (reference sequence). The DNA of the CDR3 is TGTGCCAGTAAGAACAGGGAGAACACTGAAGCTTTCTTT. Its translation is CASKNRENTEAFF.

The gene calls are TRBV6-5 and TRBJ2-7; 10 nucleotides align to TRBD1. There are 15 residues in the CDR3. The germline gives CDR1 MNHEY, CDR2 SVGAGI. V dropped 2 bases and J dropped 3; count of bases not matched to a gene: 4. CDR3 in amino acids: CASSYGQGGFYEQYF. DNA of the CDR3: TGTGCCAGCAGTTACGGACAGGGGGGCTTCTACGAGCAGTACTTC.

The chain couples TRBV2 to TRBJ2-7; weak D call: TRBD1 (5 bases). Trimming left V 3 bases short and J 4 bases short, with 10 bases between. The CDR3 is made up of 13 amino acids. Per germline, CDR1 SNHLY and CDR2 FYNNEI. The CDR3: CASSDVTGYEQYF. The CDR3 region has the DNA TGTGCCAGCAGTGATGTAACAGGATACGAGCAGTACTTC.

This clone has just a few counts. The chain uses TRBV7-6 and TRBJ2-1; 7 bases align to TRBD2. The CDR3 is 16 residues long. Trimming at V came to 1 base and at J to 5 bases, leaving 8 bases not matched to a gene. Germline CDR1 SGHVS, CDR2 FNYEAQ. CDR3 nucleotide sequence: TGTGCCAGCAGCTTAGTTGGCGGGAGTTTCAACAATGAGCAGTTCTTC. This sequence encodes CASSLVGGSFNNEQFF.

This clone was seen only once. The rearrangement links TRBV19 to TRBJ2-1; D unresolved. V dropped 0 bases and J dropped 4 bases, with 4 bases sitting between them. From germline, CDR1 is LNHDA and CDR2 SQIVND (reference sequence). The CDR3 length is 13 residues. The CDR3 nucleotides are TGTGCCAGTAGTATAGACAAATACAATGAGCAGTTCTTC. The encoded protein is CASSIDKYNEQFF.

This CDR3 is CASSVAGLGETQYF. In DNA form, the CDR3 reads TGTGCCAGCAGCGTAGCCGGACTCGGGGAGACCCAGTACTTC. The chain joins TRBV9 to TRBJ2-5, with a tentative D call TRBD2 (5 bases). In germline, CDR1 is SGDLS, CDR2 YYNGEE. The V gene lost 0 bases and the J gene lost 5 bases, with 11 bases spanning the gap. The CDR3 has 14 amino acids.

There are a few counts of this clone. V usage is TRBV7-3 and J usage is TRBJ2-1, with TRBD2 matching over 8 bases. The CDR3 covers 13 residues. CDR1 and CDR2 from the germline V gene are SGHTA and FQGTGA. The V and J ends lost 5 bases and 4 bases, in that order; junction bases with no gene match: 1. CDR3 in amino acids: CASSPGGYNEQFF. In DNA form, the CDR3 reads TGTGCCAGCAGCCCGGGGGGGTACAATGAGCAGTTCTTC.

The CDR3 is CASSGGTNEKLFF. The CDR3 DNA reads as TGTGCCAGCTCCGGCGGAACTAATGAAAAACTGTTTTTT. The chain has TRBV18 and TRBJ1-4, with unresolved D. Trimming took 6 bases from V and 1 from J, leaving 6 bases between them. This CDR3 is built from 13 residues. The germline V gene encodes CDR1 KGHSH and CDR2 LQKENI.

The chain has TRBV7-3 and TRBJ1-3; no clear D. TRBJ2-2 matches the DNA end more closely, so the J call is doubtful. The CDR3 loop spans 12 amino acids. CDR1 is SGHTA and CDR2 is FQGTGA in the germline V gene. CDR3 nucleotide sequence: TGTGCCAGCAGCTCTAACACCGGGGAGCTGTTTTTT. Protein sequence: CASSSNTGELFF.

The genes are TRBV25-1 and TRBJ1-3, with unresolved D. Trimming left V 0 bases short and J 4 bases short, with 19 bases between. CDR3 length: 18 amino acids. Germline CDR1 MGHDK, CDR2 SYGVNS. CDR3 sequence: CASSEYLGSTPGGNTIYF. The CDR3 region has the DNA TGTGCCAGCAGTGAATATTTAGGGAGTACACCAGGAGGAAACACCATATATTTT.